The 5 T cell receptor beta chains listed next were all sequenced from one sample in a study of T cell repertoires in cytomegalovirus infection. Each CDR3 protein is one row after TCRdb ran MiXCR on the reads. The data show nearly 650,000 distinct CDR3 sequences, with approximately 25% seen just once and roughly 8% held by the top ten. Sequenced: CD8+ T cells from PBMCs. Receptors originate from a human donor in good health (CMV status not recorded). Some clones in this sample may be carry-over from other donors' samples.

This clonotype was detected only a few times. The chain couples TRBV14 to TRBJ2-7; D perhaps matches TRBD1 (6 bases). Germline assignment: CDR1 SGHDN and CDR2 FVKESK. Trimming cost V 1 base and J 3 bases, with 7 bases left between them. This CDR3 has 13 residues. The CDR3 DNA reads TGTGCCAGCAGCCAAGCGACAGGCTACGAGCAGTACGTC. Amino acids: CASSQATGYEQYV.

This clonotype was detected a few times. The rearrangement links TRBV29-1 to TRBJ1-2; TRBD1 is a possible D gene (6 bases). Per germline, CDR1 SQVTM and CDR2 ANQGSEA. V was shortened by 4 bases and J by 4 bases, with 22 bases between the two germline ends. The CDR3 contains 16 residues. CDR3 residues: CSVGGQGPPKGYGYTF. As DNA, the CDR3 is TGCAGCGTTGGAGGGCAGGGGCCGCCGAAGGGCTATGGCTACACCTTC. The variable domain in full, completed from reference TRBV29-1 and TRBJ1-2, reads SAVISQKPSRDICQRGTSLTIQCQVDSQVTMMFWYRQQPGQSLTLIATANQGSEATYESGFVIDKFPISRPNLTFSTLTVSNMSPEDSSIYLCSVGGQGPPKGYGYTFGSGTRLTVV.

The chain links TRBV2 to TRBJ1-5, with TRBD1 as a possible D gene (6 bases). V was clipped by 6 bases and J by 6 bases, with 9 bases between them. CDR1 is SNHLY, CDR2 FYNNEI, per germline. The CDR3 is 12 residues long. The CDR3 loop reads CASSGGSQPQHF. For the CDR3, the DNA is TGTGCCAGCAGCGGGGGCAGTCAGCCCCAGCATTTT. The variable domain in full, with the rest retrieved from reference TRBV2 and TRBJ1-5, is EPEVTQTPSHQVTQMGQEVILRCVPISNHLYFYWYRQILGQKVEFLVSFYNNEISEKSEIFDDQFSVERPDGSNFTLKIRSTKLEDSAMYFCASSGGSQPQHFGDGTRLSIL.

The V gene is TRBV2, the J gene TRBJ2-7; 7 bases map to TRBD1. Germline V gene data show CDR1 as SNHLY and CDR2 as FYNNEI. The CDR3 loop spans 14 amino acids. With 5 bases clipped from V and 3 bases from J, the junction kept 7 bases outside the gene matches. The CDR3 sequence is CASSSDRTLYEQYV. CDR3 DNA sequence: TGTGCCAGCAGTTCGGACAGGACCCTCTACGAGCAGTACGTC.

J is TRBJ2-7 and V is TRBV19; D possibly uses TRBD1 or TRBD2 (5 bases each). Between the trimmed V and J ends, which lost 11 bases and 6 bases, there was a span of 26 bases. The CDR3 totals 15 residues. Germline V lookup: CDR1 LNHDA, CDR2 SQIVND (reference sequence). The CDR3 region has the DNA TGTGCCGTCGGGGCCCCCGGTGTTGAGGCGGCCGAGCAGTACGTC. Translated, it gives CAVGAPGVEAAEQYV.